These T cell receptor beta chains were read from a single sample in a study of T cell responses to AZD1222 COVID-19 vaccine. Generated by immunoSEQ multiplex PCR, the TCRdb table keeps only in-frame clones and is missing some. The sample gives 120,000 or so clones, approximately 89% of which show up once; 5% to 6% is in the top ten. This specimen was peripheral blood, taken on day 0 of AZD1222 vaccination. All receptors derive from an adult in good health. Each CDR3 is given with its conserved first and last residue. A D gene is named only where the DNA matches it firmly. The listing skips clone size in some rows; elsewhere it reads once, few, many or a size class.

TRBV7-6	-	TRBJ1-2	-	TGTGCCAGCAGCTTAGGCTGGGATAGGAGCTATGGCTACACCTTC	CASSLGWDRSYGYTF
TRBV27	-	TRBJ1-2	TRBD1	TGTGCCAGCAGACCGACAGGGGGCCCCTATGGCTACACCTTC	CASRPTGGPYGYTF
TRBV11-2	-	TRBJ1-5	TRBD1	TGTGCCAGCAGTTTGGACAGGGTGACGGGACAGCCCCAGCATTTT	CASSLDRVTGQPQHF
TRBV6-5	once	TRBJ1-1	TRBD1	TGTGCCAGCAGTAGCTACAGGGGGCCCACTGAAGCTTTCTTT	CASSSYRGPTEAFF
TRBV5-5	-	TRBJ1-2	TRBD1	TGTGCCAGCAGCTCGATATCAGGACAGGGCTATGGCTACACCTTC	CASSSISGQGYGYTF
TRBV18	once	TRBJ1-4	-	TGTGCCAGCTCACCAGGGCCTAATGAAAAACTGTTTTTT	CASSPGPNEKLFF
TRBV30	-	TRBJ2-3	-	TGTGCCTGGAGTGTACTAGAGGGTACGCAGTATTTT	CAWSVLEGTQYF
TRBV6-1	-	TRBJ2-5	-	TGTGCCAGCAGTGACCCGACTCCCGGCCGTTCCCAGTACTTC	CASSDPTPGRSQYF
TRBV6-1	-	TRBJ1-4	-	TGTGCCAGCAGTGAATTCCTAGGGGATCATAAACTGTTTTTT	CASSEFLGDHKLFF
TRBV2	-	TRBJ2-2	-	TGTGCCAGCAGTGAATCGGCGGCGATCACCGGGGAGCTGTTTTTT	CASSESAAITGELFF
TRBV5-6	-	TRBJ2-7	TRBD1	TGTGCCAGCAACTTGCGTTGGACAGGGCCCTACGAGCAGTACTTC	CASNLRWTGPYEQYF
TRBV2	-	TRBJ1-5	TRBD1	TGTGCCAGCAACCCGGGACAGGCCTCTTATCAGCCCCAGCATTTT	CASNPGQASYQPQHF
TRBV11-2	-	TRBJ2-2	TRBD2	TGTGCCAGCAGCTCCATCCCTAGCGGGGCAAACACCGGGGAGCTGTTTTTT	CASSSIPSGANTGELFF
TRBV15	-	TRBJ1-5	-	TGTGCCACCCGGGACACATCCTATAGCAATCAGCCCCAGCATTTT	CATRDTSYSNQPQHF
TRBV3-1/TRBV3-2	-	TRBJ2-2	-	TGTGCCAGCAGCCAAGTAGAGGCCCGAAGGGAGCTGTTTTTT	CASSQVEARRELFF
TRBV11-2	-	TRBJ1-6	TRBD1	TGTGCCAGCAGCTTAGGACAGGGTGCCTATAATTCACCCCTCCACTTT	CASSLGQGAYNSPLHF
TRBV7-2	-	TRBJ2-7	TRBD2	TGTGCCAGCAGCTTAGATAGCGGGGGACACCAAGAGCAGTACTTC	CASSLDSGGHQEQYF
TRBV7-9	-	TRBJ1-2	-	TGTGCCAGCAGCTTAGTGGGCCTCGGTCGGGATGGCTACACCTTC	CASSLVGLGRDGYTF
TRBV7-2	-	TRBJ1-1	-	TGTGCCAGCAGCTTACAGAAAAACACTGAAGCTTTCTTT	CASSLQKNTEAFF
TRBV7-2	-	TRBJ2-7	-	TGTGCCAGCAGCTTAGTGGGCAGGGGCTACGAGCAGTACTTC	CASSLVGRGYEQYF
TRBV6-1	once	TRBJ2-7	TRBD1	TGTGCCAGCAGTTCCCGGGACAGCGCCTACGAGCAGTACTTC	CASSSRDSAYEQYF
TRBV19	-	TRBJ2-1	TRBD2	TGTGCCAGTAGTCTGGGTAGCGGGGGGGCCTACAATGAGCAGTTCTTC	CASSLGSGGAYNEQFF
TRBV6-6	-	TRBJ1-5	-	TGTGCCAGCATTCTCCAAAAAGGTCAGCCCCAGCATTTT	CASILQKGQPQHF
TRBV7-2	-	TRBJ1-5	-	TGTGCCAGCAGCTTAGCGCAAGGGGCTTCATGGCAGCCCCAGCATTTT	CASSLAQGASWQPQHF
TRBV27	few	TRBJ1-1	TRBD1	TGTGCCAGCAGCGTACAGGGGGCGCGGATCGGCACTGAAGCTTTCTTT	CASSVQGARIGTEAFF
TRBV28	-	TRBJ1-1	TRBD1	TGTGCCAGCAGTTTATCGCAGGGGGACACTGAAGCTTTCTTT	CASSLSQGDTEAFF
TRBV18	-	TRBJ2-5	TRBD1	TGTGCCAGCTCACCAGACTTTCCTGACAGGGCGGAGACCCAGTACTTC	CASSPDFPDRAETQYF
TRBV19	-	TRBJ2-1	-	TGTGCCAGTAGTATTTCGGGGGGGACAGTCAATGAGCAGTTCTTC	CASSISGGTVNEQFF
TRBV5-1	-	TRBJ2-5	TRBD2	TGCGCCAGCAGCTTGGTGCGGGGGAACCAAGAGACCCAGTACTTC	CASSLVRGNQETQYF
TRBV7-6	-	TRBJ2-7	-	TGTGCCAGCAGCCCCACGGGACACTCGACCTACGAGCAGTACTTC	CASSPTGHSTYEQYF
TRBV30	-	TRBJ1-1	-	TGTGCCTGGACCTTGGGACTTAACACTGAAGCTTTCTTT	CAWTLGLNTEAFF
TRBV5-1	-	TRBJ1-5	-	TGCGCCAGCAGCGTCGATAGCAATCAGCCCCAGCATTTT	CASSVDSNQPQHF
TRBV29-1	-	TRBJ1-3	-	TGCAGCGTTGAAGGAAGCGGGCGCTCTGGAAACACCATATATTTT	CSVEGSGRSGNTIYF
TRBV4-3	-	TRBJ2-3	TRBD1	TGCGCCAGCAGCCAAGATAGGGGGCTAGGCACAGATACGCAGTATTTT	CASSQDRGLGTDTQYF
TRBV28	-	TRBJ2-2	-	TGTGCCAGCAGGACCGGGAATGGCGGGGAGCTGTTTTTT	CASRTGNGGELFF
TRBV19	-	TRBJ2-3	-	TGTGCCAGTCACGCCCAGGCAGGTAGCACAGATACGCAGTATTTT	CASHAQAGSTDTQYF
TRBV18	-	TRBJ1-3	-	TGTGCCAGCTCACCCCCCTCTCGGTCGCAGGGAAACACCATATATTTT	CASSPPSRSQGNTIYF
TRBV11-2	-	TRBJ2-7	-	TGTGTAAGCAGGGACCCCTTCGAGCAGTACTTC	CVSRDPFEQYF
TRBV19	-	TRBJ1-4	-	TGTGCCAGTAGTATAGTTGATCTGGAAAATGAAAAACTGTTTTTT	CASSIVDLENEKLFF
TRBV3-1/TRBV3-2	-	TRBJ1-1	TRBD1	TGTGCCAGCAGCCAGCAACAGGGGAGAATGAACACTGAAGCTTTCTTT	CASSQQQGRMNTEAFF
TRBV6-2/TRBV6-3	-	TRBJ1-4	-	TGTGCCAGCAGTTCCCCGACCCTCGAGGAAAAACTGTTTTTT	CASSSPTLEEKLFF
TRBV3-1/TRBV3-2	once	TRBJ2-3	-	TGTGCCAGCAGCCAAAGTACCCAGCTAGCGTACGGAGATACGCAGTATTTT	CASSQSTQLAYGDTQYF
TRBV6-5	-	TRBJ2-7	-	TGTGCCACGCGGTCTCTAGGGGAAGCCTACGAGCAGTACTTC	CATRSLGEAYEQYF
TRBV3-1/TRBV3-2	-	TRBJ1-1	-	TGTGCCAGCAACCTACAGGGCGACACTGAAGCTTTCTTT	CASNLQGDTEAFF
TRBV5-3	-	TRBJ1-6	TRBD1	TGTGCCAGAAGCTTGGCCCTAAACCGGGACAGCCGATTCTCCTATAATTCACCCCTCCACTTT	CARSLALNRDSRFSYNSPLHF
TRBV4-3	-	TRBJ1-4	-	TGCGCCAGCAGCCAAGCCAGGGGTCCCAGTGGCGGGCGGGATGAAAAACTGTTTTTT	CASSQARGPSGGRDEKLFF
TRBV4-3	-	TRBJ1-4	-	TGCGCCAGCAGCCAAGGGGCCTCGAGAAAACTGTTTTTT	CASSQGASRKLFF
TRBV28	-	TRBJ2-1	-	TGTGCCAGCAACCCGACTCAGGTCTACAATGAGCAGTTCTTC	CASNPTQVYNEQFF
TRBV27	once	TRBJ1-2	TRBD1	TGTGCCAGCAGTCCAATGAGACAGGGAAGCATGGATGGCTACACCTTC	CASSPMRQGSMDGYTF